Listed below are T cell receptor beta chains from one sample, sequenced in a study of CD8+ T cells in alopecia areata. Using immunoSEQ multiplex PCR, the repertoire was profiled, and TCRdb retains in-frame clones only, with some absent. The data hold around 140,000 clones, with around 86% observed a single time. The sample here was CD8+ T cells sorted from blood, taken at week 4, from a patient treated with tofacitinib. All receptors come from a human donor with alopecia areata. CDR3s include the opening cysteine and the closing phenylalanine or tryptophan. D genes are given only for firm matches. The size entry is marked missing in some rows and otherwise reads once, few, many or a size class.

clone_size | d_call | j_call | v_call | cdr3_length | cdr3_aa | cdr3_nt
once | - | TRBJ1-1 | TRBV5-1 | 14 | CASSPYLRDPEAFF | TGCGCCAGCAGCCCCTACCTTCGGGACCCTGAAGCTTTCTTT
- | - | TRBJ2-1 | TRBV15 | 11 | CATSRTNEQFF | TGTGCCACCAGCAGGACCAATGAGCAGTTCTTC
- | TRBD2 | TRBJ2-2 | TRBV14 | 17 | CASSQDRGGWNTGELFF | TGTGCCAGCAGCCAAGACCGGGGAGGGTGGAACACCGGGGAGCTGTTTTTT
- | TRBD1 | TRBJ1-2 | TRBV30 | 13 | CASVPGTGEGYTF | TGTGCCAGTGTTCCCGGGACAGGGGAGGGCTACACCTTC
- | - | TRBJ1-2 | TRBV7-8 | 12 | CASSLDAGGYTF | TGTGCCAGCAGCTTAGACGCGGGTGGCTACACCTTC
- | - | TRBJ2-1 | TRBV7-9 | 15 | CATPRLAAGYNEQFF | TGTGCCACCCCCCGACTGGCCGCCGGATACAATGAGCAGTTCTTC
- | - | TRBJ2-1 | TRBV7-8 | 12 | CASSLDLREQFF | TGTGCCAGCAGCTTAGATCTTCGCGAGCAGTTCTTC
- | - | TRBJ2-1 | TRBV10-2 | 10 | CASNYNEQFF | TGCGCCAGCAACTACAATGAGCAGTTCTTC
- | TRBD1 | TRBJ1-2 | TRBV29-1 | 13 | CSVEDHRGNGYTF | TGCAGCGTTGAAGATCACAGGGGGAACGGCTACACCTTC
- | - | TRBJ2-7 | TRBV5-6 | 14 | CASSLFSSSYEQYF | TGTGCCAGCAGCTTATTTTCGTCCTCCTACGAGCAGTACTTC
once | - | TRBJ2-3 | TRBV5-4 | 15 | CASSLWDTHTDTQYF | TGTGCCAGCAGCTTGTGGGACACCCACACAGATACGCAGTATTTT
- | TRBD1 | TRBJ1-1 | TRBV25-1 | 14 | CASSGQGWGTEAFF | TGTGCCAGCAGTGGACAGGGGTGGGGCACTGAAGCTTTCTTT
- | TRBD2 | TRBJ2-1 | TRBV5-4 | 18 | CASSLGGRGGVTYNEQFF | TGTGCCAGCAGCCTGGGGGGAAGGGGAGGGGTTACCTACAATGAGCAGTTCTTC
- | - | TRBJ2-4 | TRBV13 | 14 | CASTARGAANIQYF | TGTGCCAGCACCGCCCGGGGGGCGGCAAACATTCAGTACTTC
- | - | TRBJ2-3 | TRBV7-6 | 15 | CASSLTGPLTDTQYF | TGTGCCAGCAGCTTAACAGGGCCACTCACAGATACGCAGTATTTT
few | TRBD1 | TRBJ2-2 | TRBV29-1 | 17 | CSVPDREGGRRTGELFF | TGCAGCGTCCCGGACAGGGAAGGCGGCAGGCGGACCGGGGAGCTGTTTTTT
- | - | TRBJ2-2 | TRBV29-1 | 12 | CSARKDTGELFF | TGCAGCGCCCGTAAGGATACCGGGGAGCTGTTTTTT
- | - | TRBJ2-5 | TRBV19 | 16 | CASSTATGRFGETQYF | TGTGCCAGTAGCACCGCGACAGGGAGGTTTGGAGAGACCCAGTACTTC
few | TRBD2 | TRBJ2-3 | TRBV12-5 | 17 | CASGLASGGPITDTQYF | TGTGCTAGTGGTTTGGCAAGCGGGGGGCCCATCACAGATACGCAGTATTTT
- | TRBD1 | TRBJ1-2 | TRBV30 | 12 | CAWNLQGEGYTF | TGTGCCTGGAATCTGCAGGGGGAAGGCTACACCTTC
- | - | TRBJ2-1 | TRBV2 | 11 | CASIKGGEQFF | TGTGCCAGCATTAAAGGGGGTGAGCAGTTCTTC
- | - | TRBJ1-1 | TRBV18 | 12 | CASSPPGAEAFF | TGTGCCAGCTCACCACCGGGTGCTGAAGCTTTCTTT
few | - | TRBJ2-5 | TRBV4-1 | 14 | CASSPGGGQETQYF | TGCGCCAGCAGCCCCGGTGGGGGACAAGAGACCCAGTACTTC
- | - | TRBJ1-1 | TRBV2 | 12 | CASISGYTEAFF | TGTGCCAGCATATCGGGTTACACTGAAGCTTTCTTT
- | - | TRBJ2-1 | TRBV29-1 | 12 | CSVTGSYNEQFF | TGCAGCGTTACTGGCTCCTACAATGAGCAGTTCTTC
- | - | TRBJ2-2 | TRBV30 | 14 | CALKRAANTGELFF | TGTGCCCTAAAGCGGGCCGCGAACACCGGGGAGCTGTTTTTT
- | TRBD2 | TRBJ2-3 | TRBV6-5 | 14 | CASRSGGAQDTQYF | TGTGCCAGCCGAAGCGGGGGGGCCCAAGATACGCAGTATTTT
few | - | TRBJ2-7 | TRBV7-8 | 14 | CASSLNPGGGRQYF | TGTGCCAGCAGCTTAAACCCGGGGGGCGGGAGGCAGTACTTC
once | - | TRBJ2-7 | TRBV29-1 | 11 | CSAKVLYEQYF | TGCAGCGCCAAGGTCCTCTACGAGCAGTACTTC
- | - | TRBJ2-7 | TRBV7-9 | 13 | CASSFTDSYEQYF | TGTGCCAGCAGCTTTACAGATTCCTACGAGCAGTACTTC
few | - | TRBJ2-7 | TRBV6-5 | 14 | CASSYSTESYEQYF | TGTGCCAGCAGTTACTCTACAGAATCCTACGAGCAGTACTTC
- | - | TRBJ2-3 | TRBV6-6 | 14 | CASRGDRSTDTQYF | TGTGCCAGCAGGGGGGACCGAAGCACAGATACGCAGTATTTT
- | - | TRBJ2-2 | TRBV5-1 | 12 | CASQGQTGELFF | TGCGCCAGCCAAGGACAGACCGGGGAGCTGTTTTTT
- | - | TRBJ2-1 | TRBV9 | 13 | CASSVTGSNEQFF | TGTGCCAGCAGCGTAACAGGGTCCAATGAGCAGTTCTTC
- | TRBD1 | TRBJ2-3 | TRBV27 | 16 | CASAKLQGFVADTQYF | TGTGCCAGCGCAAAACTACAGGGGTTTGTCGCAGATACGCAGTATTTT
- | - | TRBJ2-2 | TRBV6-5 | 14 | CASSYGPNTGELFF | TGTGCCAGCAGTTACGGGCCGAACACCGGGGAGCTGTTTTTT
- | - | TRBJ2-7 | TRBV29-1 | 12 | CSVEEQPYEQYF | TGCAGCGTTGAAGAACAGCCCTACGAGCAGTACTTC
- | - | TRBJ1-6 | TRBV25-1 | 12 | CASSEGGSPLHF | TGTGCCAGCAGTGAAGGGGGGTCACCCCTCCACTTT
once | - | TRBJ1-5 | TRBV6-5 | 13 | CASSYSVDQPQHF | TGTGCCAGCAGTTACTCGGTCGATCAGCCCCAGCATTTT
- | - | TRBJ2-1 | TRBV2 | 15 | CASSGAVTRYHEQFF | TGTGCCAGCAGTGGGGCGGTTACTAGATATCATGAGCAGTTCTTC
- | - | TRBJ2-7 | TRBV19 | 14 | CASSRDFGPYEQYF | TGTGCCAGTAGTAGGGATTTTGGCCCCTACGAGCAGTACTTC
few | - | TRBJ2-2 | TRBV19 | 14 | CATSLGGNTGELFF | TGTGCCACCAGTCTGGGGGGAAACACCGGGGAGCTGTTTTTT
once | - | TRBJ2-7 | TRBV6-5 | 14 | CASSYGGGSYEQYF | TGTGCCAGCAGTTACGGGGGCGGCTCCTACGAGCAGTACTTC
- | TRBD2 | TRBJ2-1 | TRBV7-9 | 16 | CASGSGDQLLYNEQFF | TGTGCCAGCGGGAGCGGGGACCAACTTTTATACAATGAGCAGTTCTTC
- | TRBD2 | TRBJ2-3 | TRBV7-8 | 15 | CASSTTSGGTDTQYF | TGTGCCAGCAGCACCACCAGCGGGGGCACAGATACGCAGTATTTT
once | TRBD1 | TRBJ1-1 | TRBV9 | 12 | CASSGDRDEAFF | TGTGCCAGCAGTGGGGACAGGGACGAAGCTTTCTTT
few | TRBD2 | TRBJ2-1 | TRBV19 | 15 | CASSVGTSGMNEQFF | TGTGCCAGTAGTGTAGGGACTAGCGGGATGAATGAGCAGTTCTTC
- | - | TRBJ1-2 | TRBV5-4 | 15 | CASSLDRGYSYGYTF | TGTGCCAGCAGCTTGGATAGGGGGTATAGCTATGGCTACACCTTC
- | TRBD1 | TRBJ1-1 | TRBV27 | 15 | CASSFDRGPNTEAFF | TGTGCCAGCAGTTTCGACAGGGGGCCGAACACTGAAGCTTTCTTT
- | TRBD2 | TRBJ2-1 | TRBV30 | 18 | CAWSPTSATLMGYNEQFF | TGTGCCTGGAGTCCCACTAGCGCAACCCTGATGGGCTACAATGAGCAGTTCTTC
- | - | TRBJ2-7 | TRBV6-5 | 10 | CASGIYEQYF | TGTGCCAGCGGCATCTACGAGCAGTACTTC
- | TRBD1 | TRBJ1-2 | TRBV6-5 | 15 | CASYQNDRAGYGYTF | TGTGCCAGCTACCAAAACGACAGGGCCGGGTATGGCTACACCTTC